Below are 26 T cell receptor beta chains sequenced from a single sample in a study of technical replicates of blood from a handful of donors. Profiling relied on immunoSEQ multiplex PCR, and the TCRdb table lists in-frame clones only, not all of them. The sample lists 95,000 to 100,000 clones, approximately 95% occurring once. Sequenced input: T cells isolated from PBMCs. These receptor sequences come from a human donor in good health.

V usage is TRBV28 and J usage is TRBJ1-1; D is undetermined. Germline CDR1 reads MDHEN; CDR2 reads SYDVKM. This CDR3 spans 13 amino acids. Trimming removed 5 bases at V and 3 bases at J, with 10 bases between. The CDR3 is CASSRHPYTEAFF. The CDR3 DNA follows: TGTGCCAGCAGTAGACACCCGTACACTGAAGCTTTCTTT.

The chain joins TRBV7-8 to TRBJ1-1; 11 bases agree with TRBD1. The J segment lost 4 bases and the V segment lost 5 bases, leaving 12 bases of the junction unmatched. Germline V lookup: CDR1 SGHVS, CDR2 FQNEAQ. The CDR3 loop spans 17 amino acids. The DNA for the CDR3 is TGTGCCAGCAGCCAAGAAAGGACAGGGGGCAAGGGCACTGAAGCTTTCTTT. It specifies CASSQERTGGKGTEAFF.

V and J are TRBV7-9 and TRBJ2-2, with 10 bases that match TRBD2. Germline V gene data show CDR1 as SEHNR and CDR2 as FQNEAQ (reference sequence). This CDR3 region has 19 residues. Germline trimming cut 5 bases from V and 2 bases from J; bases unmatched to any gene: 14. The CDR3 is CASSPPTSLAGDNTGELFF. The CDR3 bases are TGTGCCAGCAGCCCTCCCACTTCGCTAGCGGGAGATAACACCGGGGAGCTGTTTTTT.

This sequence joins TRBV19 and TRBJ2-7, with TRBD1 as a possible D gene (6 bases). Looked up from germline, CDR1 is LNHDA and CDR2 is SQIVND (reference sequence). V dropped 2 bases and J dropped 5 bases, with 10 bases sitting between them. The CDR3 spans 13 residues. For the CDR3, the DNA is TGTGCCAGTAGTATAATCTGGGGGCACGAGCAGTACTTC. Translated, it gives CASSIIWGHEQYF.

This chain connects TRBV10-2 to TRBJ1-1, with a tentative D call TRBD1 (5 bases). The germline V gene has CDR1 WSHSY and CDR2 SAAADI. The CDR3 runs to 13 residues. Trimming left V 3 bases short and J 6 bases short, with 11 bases between. The CDR3 region has the DNA TGCGCCAGCAGTGAAACCCTAGGGGCTGAAGCTTTCTTT. This encodes CASSETLGAEAFF.

The rearrangement uses TRBV6-1 and TRBJ2-7; D is possibly TRBD1 (5 bases). CDR3 length equals 14 residues. The V gene lost 7 bases and the J gene lost 8 bases, with 21 bases spanning the gap. Looked up from germline, CDR1 is MNHNS and CDR2 is SASEGT. CDR3 in amino acids: CASIVNRQGWKQYF. In nucleotides, the CDR3 is TGTGCCAGCATCGTGAATCGGCAGGGTTGGAAGCAGTACTTC.

The rearrangement joins TRBV7-9 to TRBJ1-3; 9 bases align to TRBD1. The CDR3 totals 16 residues. The V segment lost 5 bases and the J segment 3 bases; nucleotides outside the gene matches: 8. Per the germline V gene, CDR1 is SEHNR and CDR2 is FQNEAQ (reference sequence). This CDR3 reads CASSLETGGGGNTIYF. CDR3 DNA: TGTGCCAGCAGCCTTGAGACAGGGGGAGGTGGAAACACCATATATTTT.

CDR3 nucleotide sequence: TGTGCCAGCAGTGATTTGACTGCCGGCGGGGCCAACGTCCTGACTTTC. Translating it yields CASSDLTAGGANVLTF. The chain uses TRBV27 and TRBJ2-6; D is ambiguous. The germline V gene has CDR1 MNHEY and CDR2 SMNVEV (reference sequence). The CDR3 runs to 16 residues. The V end lost 5 bases, the J end lost 4 bases, and 15 bases lay between the germline ends.

J is TRBJ2-7 and V is TRBV2; D uncertain. The CDR3 is made up of 15 amino acids. Trimming took off 0 bases at V and 0 bases at J, with 9 bases between the two ends. Germline assignment: CDR1 SNHLY and CDR2 FYNNEI. The CDR3 DNA sequence: TGTGCCAGCAGTGAAGCCACAGCTCTCTCCTACGAGCAGTACTTC. It translates to CASSEATALSYEQYF.

The rearrangement links TRBV2 to TRBJ1-4; the D gene is possibly TRBD1 (6 bases). The CDR3 loop spans 14 amino acids. V was shortened by 7 bases and J by 4 bases, with 13 bases between the two germline ends. CDR1 is SNHLY, CDR2 FYNNEI, per germline. CDR3 sequence reads: CASTYQGLNEKLFF. CDR3 DNA: TGTGCCAGCACCTACCAGGGGCTTAATGAAAAACTGTTTTTT.

V and J are TRBV7-9 and TRBJ2-3; no reliable D call. V was clipped by 5 bases and J by 1 base, with 7 bases between them. CDR1 and CDR2 (germline): SEHNR, FQNEAQ (reference sequence). The CDR3 length is 13 residues. The CDR3 DNA is TGTGCCAGCAGCGGCCCTCGCACAGATACGCAGTATTTT. Its translation is CASSGPRTDTQYF.

The V gene is TRBV29-1, the J gene TRBJ2-7; D unresolved. Germline-derived CDR1 and CDR2 are SQVTM and ANQGSEA. Trimming took off 7 bases at V and 0 bases at J, with 13 bases between the two ends. The CDR3 is made up of 13 amino acids. CDR3 amino acids: CSAARGNSYEQYF. DNA for the CDR3: TGCAGCGCCGCACGTGGCAACTCCTACGAGCAGTACTTC.

The gene calls are TRBV6-1 and TRBJ2-1, with a tentative D call TRBD2 (5 bases). In germline, CDR1 is MNHNS, CDR2 SASEGT. Trimming shortened V by 4 bases and J by 4 bases, and 20 bases separated the two germline ends. CDR3 length: 17 residues. The CDR3 sequence: CASSAPPGRVGYNEQFF. In DNA form, the CDR3 reads TGTGCCAGCAGTGCCCCTCCGGGAAGGGTGGGGTACAATGAGCAGTTCTTC.

CDR3 in amino acids: CASSSTATGGLYGYTF. The DNA for the CDR3 is TGTGCCAGCAGCTCGACCGCGACAGGGGGCTTATATGGCTACACCTTC. The chain combines TRBV5-4 with TRBJ1-2, with 10 bases lining up with TRBD1. Germline values: CDR1 SGHNT, CDR2 YYREEE (reference sequence). The CDR3 is made up of 16 amino acids. J gave up 5 bases and V 3 bases, and 10 bases lay outside the gene matches.

This rearrangement joins TRBV2 to TRBJ1-1; maybe TRBD1 (5 bases). V was clipped by 7 bases and J by 7 bases, with 25 bases between them. In germline, CDR1 is SNHLY, CDR2 FYNNEI. The CDR3 is 16 residues long. The CDR3 nucleotides read TGTGCCAGCACCCTAGGGGTAGGGCTGGTCTCGGTTGAAGCTTTCTTT. Translation gives CASTLGVGLVSVEAFF.

This chain connects TRBV28 to TRBJ2-7; perhaps TRBD1 as D (6 bases). The ends were cut back, 7 bases at V and 4 bases at J, with 11 bases in the middle. This CDR3 spans 12 amino acids. In germline, CDR1 is MDHEN, CDR2 SYDVKM. The CDR3 region is CASKITGYEQYF. The CDR3 coding sequence is TGTGCCAGCAAAATCACAGGGTACGAGCAGTACTTC.

This CDR3 is CASSLGLLGLAGGTDTQYF. The DNA of the CDR3 is TGCGCCAGCAGCTTGGGTCTGCTCGGACTAGCGGGGGGCACAGATACGCAGTATTTT. The rearrangement uses TRBV5-1 and TRBJ2-3; 13 nucleotides align to TRBD2. CDR3 size: 19 residues. The ends lost 0 bases at V and 1 base at J; junction bases unmatched: 8. Germline values: CDR1 SGHRS, CDR2 YFSETQ.

This chain joins TRBV19 and TRBJ2-1, with a tentative D call TRBD1 (6 bases). Trimming took 5 bases from V and 6 from J, leaving 17 bases between them. This CDR3 region has 15 residues. Germline loops: CDR1 LNHDA, CDR2 SQIVND (reference sequence). CDR3 sequence reads: CASSLRDTSINEQFF. CDR3 nucleotide sequence: TGTGCCAGTAGTTTACGGGACACTTCCATCAATGAGCAGTTCTTC. The variable domain in full, completed from reference TRBV19 and TRBJ2-1, reads DGGITQSPKYLFRKEGQNVTLSCEQNLNHDAMYWYRQDPGQGLRLIYYSQIVNDFQKGDIAEGYSVSREKKESFPLTVTSAQKNPTAFYLCASSLRDTSINEQFFGPGTRLTVL.

This clone was recorded a few times. The rearrangement uses TRBV7-8 and TRBJ2-3; 9 bases match TRBD1. This CDR3 comprises 14 residues. The ends lost 1 base at V and 4 bases at J; junction bases unmatched: 0. Looked up from germline, CDR1 is SGHVS and CDR2 is FQNEAQ. The CDR3 DNA sequence: TGTGCCAGCAGCTTAGGGACAGGGGCAGATACGCAGTATTTT. It codes for CASSLGTGADTQYF. Using reference TRBV7-8 and TRBJ2-3 for the parts outside the CDR3, the full variable domain is GAGVSQSPRYKVAKRGQDVALRCDPISGHVSLFWYQQALGQGPEFLTYFQNEAQLDKSGLPSDRFFAERPEGSVSTLKIQRTQQEDSAVYLCASSLGTGADTQYFGPGTRLTVL.

CDR3 residues: CAISGSGDSNQPQHF. For the CDR3, the DNA is TGTGCCATCAGTGGGTCTGGAGATAGCAATCAGCCCCAGCATTTT. This chain uses TRBV10-3 with TRBJ1-5; D gene unclear. The V gene lost 4 bases and the J gene lost 0 bases, with 10 bases spanning the gap. CDR3 length equals 15 residues. Per the germline V gene, CDR1 is ENHRY and CDR2 is SYGVKD.

The chain carries TRBV7-3 and TRBJ1-5, with D possibly matching TRBD1 (5 bases). Deletions cut 0 bases from V and 5 bases from J, with 5 bases between. Germline values: CDR1 SGHTA, CDR2 FQGTGA. The CDR3 has 13 residues. DNA for the CDR3: TGTGCCAGCAGCTTAACAGGGGATCAGCCCCAGCATTTT. This encodes CASSLTGDQPQHF.

About this clone itself: It is likely a read error, because the conserved phenylalanine at the end of the CDR3 is missing. The DNA is left out, because the CDR3 cannot be placed on it with certainty; the CDR3 is given as TCRdb lists it. This chain links TRBV7-9 with TRBJ1-2. The CDR3 is made up of 13 amino acids, end residues included. The germline V gene encodes CDR1 SEHNR and CDR2 FQNEAQ (reference sequence). The CDR3 sequence is CASSSEFHLELSI.

This chain links TRBV11-3 with TRBJ2-1; D remains unclear. The CDR3 has 15 amino acids. V lost 5 bases to trimming and J lost 1 base, with 12 bases between them. Germline CDR1 SGHNT, CDR2 YENEEA. CDR3 loop: CASSPPTRSYNEQFF. As DNA, the CDR3 is TGTGCCAGCAGCCCCCCGACAAGGTCCTACAATGAGCAGTTCTTC.

CDR3 in DNA: TGTGCCAGCATGTTAATAGCGGGGGGAGAGACCCAGTACTTC. Translating gives CASMLIAGGETQYF. The chain is built from TRBV27 and TRBJ2-5; TRBD2 matches 10 bases. V dropped 7 bases and J dropped 4; count of bases not matched to a gene: 6. Germline V gene data show CDR1 as MNHEY and CDR2 as SMNVEV (reference sequence). The CDR3 has 14 amino acids.

This clone appeared a single time. This chain joins TRBV7-9 and TRBJ1-1; D is unresolved. Trimming left V 2 bases short and J 4 bases short, with 8 bases between. Germline V gene sequence: CDR1 SEHNR, CDR2 FQNEAQ (reference sequence). The CDR3 spans 13 residues. CDR3: CASSLQEATEAFF. The CDR3 bases are TGTGCCAGCAGCTTACAGGAAGCCACTGAAGCTTTCTTT.

In its sample, this clone was seen once. V is TRBV7-7 and J is TRBJ2-1, with TRBD1 identical over 7 bases. Trimming cost V 5 bases and J 13 bases; bases outside gene matches: 5. Per germline, CDR1 SSHAT and CDR2 FNYEAQ (reference sequence). CDR3 length: 11 residues. The CDR3 region is CASSPNRGQFF. Written as DNA, the CDR3 is TGTGCCAGCAGCCCGAACAGGGGCCAGTTCTTC.